This T cell receptor beta chain was captured by sequencing in a study of technical replicates of blood from a few donors. Germline assignment: CDR1 SGHRS and CDR2 YFSETQ. There are 14 residues in the CDR3. Trimming pared 4 bases from V and 5 bases from J, leaving 15 bases between. Produced via immunoSEQ multiplex PCR; TCRdb's table is partial and in-frame only. The sample records about 66,000 clones, 88% being singletons. The receptor comes from a human donor in good health. Some clones in this sample may be carry-over from other donors' samples. Sample: PBMCs. The rearrangement links TRBV5-1 to TRBJ1-1; D uncertain. CDR3 sequence: CASSENGEGTEAFF. The CDR3, as DNA: TGCGCCAGCAGCGAAAACGGAGAGGGAACTGAAGCTTTCTTT.